The 7 T cell receptor beta chains below all came from one sample that was sequenced in a study of blood T cells in healthy people across ages (dated by TCRdb to 2015 to 2017). The library was built by means of 5' RACE. A second PCR of about 7 to 12 cycles was run with a J-beta primer mix and a sample-barcoded 5' primer. TCRdb redid the processing of the public reads, applying fastp at Q25 and MiXCR, and retained in-frame beta chains. When rows share a CDR3 protein, they turn into one entry using the most common DNA and genes. The sample table holds 1.5 million to 2 million distinct CDR3 sequences, of which roughly two fifths were seen once. The ten largest make up 20% to 25% of the sample. The source material was blood. The receptors originated from a human donor in good health.

Only a few counts were recorded for this clonotype. J is TRBJ2-1 and V is TRBV20-1; possible D gene TRBD2, 6 bases. From germline, CDR1 is DFQATT and CDR2 SNEGSKA (reference sequence). This CDR3 is 14 amino acids long. V dropped 3 bases and J dropped 3 bases, with 12 bases sitting between them. CDR3 DNA: TGCAGTGCTAGCCTTGGGCGGGGCTACAATGAGCAGTTCTTC. Translating it yields CSASLGRGYNEQFF.

V is TRBV13 and J is TRBJ2-1; either TRBD1 or TRBD2 may supply D (5 bases each). There are 16 residues in the CDR3. V lost 5 bases, J lost 0 bases, and 14 bases lay in between. CDR1 PRHDT and CDR2 FYEKMQ come from the germline V gene (reference sequence). The CDR3, as DNA: TGTGCCAGCAGCCCCGGGACCCACAGCTCCTACAATGAGCAGTTCTTC. This gives the protein CASSPGTHSSYNEQFF.

The chain has TRBV5-5 and TRBJ1-5; maybe TRBD1 (6 bases). The CDR3 extends over 15 amino acids. Trimming cost V 4 bases and J 5 bases, with 16 bases left between them. CDR1 and CDR2 from the germline V gene are SGHKS and YYEKEE (reference sequence). CDR3 sequence (DNA): TGTGCCAGCAGCCAAACCGGACAGCCCGATCAGCCCCAGCATTTT. Translation: CASSQTGQPDQPQHF.

The chain combines TRBV2 with TRBJ1-2; the D gene is possibly TRBD1 (6 bases). From germline, CDR1 is SNHLY and CDR2 FYNNEI. There are 15 residues in the CDR3. V shed 3 bases and J shed 2 bases, with 13 bases lying between them. CDR3 sequence: CASSDVQGGNYGYTF. Written as DNA, the CDR3 is TGTGCCAGCAGTGATGTACAGGGAGGAAACTATGGCTACACCTTC.

This clonotype turned up a few times. The chain combines TRBV15 with TRBJ1-5, with 10 nucleotides matching TRBD1. The V gene end was trimmed by 4 bases and the J gene end by 0 bases; junction bases not matched to a gene: 3. The CDR3 runs to 16 residues. Germline-derived CDR1 and CDR2 are LNHNV and YYDKDF (reference sequence). The CDR3 sequence is CATSKGTGVSNQPQHF. The CDR3 bases are TGTGCCACCAGCAAAGGGACAGGGGTTAGCAATCAGCCCCAGCATTTT.

This clonotype was seen only once. The rearrangement uses TRBV6-1 and TRBJ2-1; a weak D match, TRBD1 (5 bases). The CDR3 is made up of 15 amino acids. V lost 0 bases and J lost 7, with 13 bases in between. The germline V gene encodes CDR1 MNHNS and CDR2 SASEGT. CDR3 residues: CASSEAGVVLNEQFF. The CDR3 DNA follows: TGTGCCAGCAGTGAAGCAGGGGTTGTTTTAAATGAGCAGTTCTTC.

The rearrangement joins TRBV3-1 to TRBJ2-6; 7 bases fit TRBD2. Looked up from germline, CDR1 is LGHDT and CDR2 is YNNKEL (reference sequence). The CDR3 has 16 amino acids. V lost 8 bases, J lost 1 base, and 8 bases stayed unmatched. The CDR3 coding sequence is TGTGCCAGCTCGGGGGGTCATGGATCTGGGGCCAACGTCCTGACTTTC. Translation gives CASSGGHGSGANVLTF.